This note documents a single TCR beta chain sequence. Authors' data handling: Reference gene primer amplification gave nucleated cell count estimates. The repertoire was sequenced with immunoSEQ multiplex PCR; TCRdb's copy has only in-frame clones and lacks some. From that table come the V and J calls and clone size; the DNA was used to work out D and trimming. The table records over 250,000 clones, 88% of them present only once. The data originate from a study of blood T cell repertoires in COVID-19. Study in general: COVID-19 samples from acute and convalescent phases originated in the United States, Italy and Spain.

The length of the CDR3 is 17 residues. The V gene's germline CDR1 is LNHDA and CDR2 SQIVND (reference sequence). The V and J ends lost 3 bases and 8 bases, in that order; junction bases with no gene match: 13. Recruits, aged roughly 18 to 90 years, lived in 24 US areas. This clonotype was obtained from a woman in her fifties or sixties who had recovered from COVID-19. Sequenced: PBMCs or T cells enriched from blood (not recorded which). The chain employs TRBV19 and TRBJ2-1; 10 bases are shared with TRBD2. In DNA, the CDR3 is TGTGCCAGTAGTATTTTTTTAACGGCTAGCGGGAGCTATGAGCAGTTCTTC. Translation gives CASSIFLTASGSYEQFF.